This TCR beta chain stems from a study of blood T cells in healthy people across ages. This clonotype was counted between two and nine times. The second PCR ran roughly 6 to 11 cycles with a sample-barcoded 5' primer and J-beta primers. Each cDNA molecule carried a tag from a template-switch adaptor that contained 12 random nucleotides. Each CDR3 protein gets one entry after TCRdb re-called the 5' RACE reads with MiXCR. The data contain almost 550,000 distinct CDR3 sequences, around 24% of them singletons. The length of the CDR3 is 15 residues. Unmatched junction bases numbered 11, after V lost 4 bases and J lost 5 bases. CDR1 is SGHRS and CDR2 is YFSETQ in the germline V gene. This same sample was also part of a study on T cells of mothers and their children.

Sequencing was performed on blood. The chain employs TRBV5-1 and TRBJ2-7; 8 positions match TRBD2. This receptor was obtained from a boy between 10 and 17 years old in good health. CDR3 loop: CASSPDHLLADEQYF. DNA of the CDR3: TGCGCCAGCAGCCCGGATCACCTACTAGCGGACGAGCAGTACTTC. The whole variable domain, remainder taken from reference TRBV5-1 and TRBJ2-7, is KAGVTQTPRYLIKTRGQQVTLSCSPISGHRSVSWYQQTPGQGLQFLFEYFSETQRNKGNFPGRFSGRQFSNSRSEMNVSTLELGDSALYLCASSPDHLLADEQYFGPGTRLTVT.